A single sample gave rise to the 2 T cell receptor beta chains below, sequenced in a study of CD8+ T cells in alopecia areata. RNA extraction and reverse transcription yielded cDNA as sequencing template. Generated by immunoSEQ multiplex PCR, the TCRdb table keeps only in-frame clones and is missing some. The sample has hundreds of thousands of clones, more than 45% seen once. Regarding treatment: oral pan-JAK inhibitor, 5-10 mg twice daily. The sequencing used CD4+ T cells sorted from blood, collected at week 24, from a patient treated with tofacitinib. These receptors came from a human donor with alopecia areata.

This clone appeared a few times. This chain connects TRBV30 to TRBJ2-5, with no clear D. Trimming left V 3 bases short and J 5 bases short, with 7 bases between. The CDR3 has 11 residues. Germline V gives CDR1 GTSNPN, CDR2 SVGIG (reference sequence). The CDR3 is CAWRSGETQYF. CDR3 in DNA: TGTGCCTGGAGGAGTGGGGAGACCCAGTACTTC.

A remark on this clone: Other DNA sequences in this sample translate to the same CDR3. The chain recombines TRBV2 with TRBJ1-2; D perhaps matches TRBD1 (5 bases). With 8 bases removed from V and 13 bases from J, the gap between germline ends came to 20 bases. Germline values: CDR1 SNHLY, CDR2 FYNNEI. This CDR3 is 12 amino acids long. The CDR3 DNA reads TGTGCCAGCCACTTGGAGGGGCGCCGGGCCACCTTC. Its translation is CASHLEGRRATF.